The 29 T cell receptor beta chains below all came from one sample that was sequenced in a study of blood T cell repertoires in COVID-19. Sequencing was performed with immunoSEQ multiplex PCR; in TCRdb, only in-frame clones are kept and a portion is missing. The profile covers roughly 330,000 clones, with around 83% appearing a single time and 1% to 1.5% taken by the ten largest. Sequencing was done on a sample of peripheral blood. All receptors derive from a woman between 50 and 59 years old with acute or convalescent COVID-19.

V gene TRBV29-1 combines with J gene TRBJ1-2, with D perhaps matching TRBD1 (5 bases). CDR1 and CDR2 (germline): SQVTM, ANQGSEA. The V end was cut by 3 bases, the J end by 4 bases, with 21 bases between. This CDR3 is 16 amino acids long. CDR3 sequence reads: CSVDLPPNLDSYGYTF. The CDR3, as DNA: TGCAGCGTTGATTTACCCCCAAATTTAGACAGCTATGGCTACACCTTC.

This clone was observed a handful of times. The CDR3 sequence: CASGLGADEKLFF. In DNA, the CDR3 is TGTGCTAGTGGTTTGGGGGCTGATGAAAAACTGTTTTTT. The chain is built from TRBV12-5 and TRBJ1-4, with D uncertain. The CDR3 contains 13 residues. Germline CDR1 is LGHNT and CDR2 is FRNRAP. V shed 1 base and J shed 6 bases, with 6 bases lying between them.

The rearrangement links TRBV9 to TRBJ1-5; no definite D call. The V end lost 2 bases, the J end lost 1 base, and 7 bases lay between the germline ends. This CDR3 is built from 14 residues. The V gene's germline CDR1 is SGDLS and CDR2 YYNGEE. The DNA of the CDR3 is TGTGCCAGCAGCGTGGGCTGGAGCAATCAGCCCCAGCATTTT. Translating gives CASSVGWSNQPQHF.

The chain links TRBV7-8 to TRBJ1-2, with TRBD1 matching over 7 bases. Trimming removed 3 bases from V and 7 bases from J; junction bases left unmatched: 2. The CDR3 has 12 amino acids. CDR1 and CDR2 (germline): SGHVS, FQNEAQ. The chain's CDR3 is CASSFTGVGYTF. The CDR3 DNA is TGTGCCAGCAGCTTTACAGGGGTTGGCTACACCTTC.

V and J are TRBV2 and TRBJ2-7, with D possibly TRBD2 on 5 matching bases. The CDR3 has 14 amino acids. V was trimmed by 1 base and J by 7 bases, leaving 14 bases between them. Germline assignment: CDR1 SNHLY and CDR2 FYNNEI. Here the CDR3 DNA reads TGTGCCAGCAGTGAAGAGGTCACAACGGGGGAGCAGTACGTC. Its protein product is CASSEEVTTGEQYV.

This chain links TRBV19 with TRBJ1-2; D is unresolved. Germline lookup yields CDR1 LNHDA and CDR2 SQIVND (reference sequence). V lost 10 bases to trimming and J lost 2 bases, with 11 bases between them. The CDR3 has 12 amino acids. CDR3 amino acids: CATAQQNYGYTF. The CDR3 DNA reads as TGTGCCACCGCGCAACAGAACTATGGCTACACCTTC.

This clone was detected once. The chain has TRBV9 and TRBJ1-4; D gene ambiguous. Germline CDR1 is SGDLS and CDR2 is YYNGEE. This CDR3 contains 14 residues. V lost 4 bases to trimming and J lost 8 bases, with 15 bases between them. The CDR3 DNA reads TGTGCCAGCAGCAGTTCGGGAGGAGGAGAAAAACTGTTTTTT. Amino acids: CASSSSGGGEKLFF.

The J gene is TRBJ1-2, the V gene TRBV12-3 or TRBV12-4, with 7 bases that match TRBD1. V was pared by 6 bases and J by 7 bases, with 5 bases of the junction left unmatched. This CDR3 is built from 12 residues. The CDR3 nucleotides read TGTGCCAGCAGCTCCGGGACAGCTGGCTACACCTTC. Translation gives CASSSGTAGYTF.

CDR3 in amino acids: CASSVGQGGHSPLHF. The CDR3, as DNA: TGTGCCAGCAGCGTAGGACAGGGTGGTCATTCACCCCTCCACTTT. The J gene is TRBJ1-6, the V gene TRBV9; 7 bases are a match to TRBD1. The CDR3 spans 15 residues. Trimming removed 0 bases from V and 8 bases from J; junction bases left unmatched: 5. Germline V gene lookup returns CDR1 SGDLS and CDR2 YYNGEE.

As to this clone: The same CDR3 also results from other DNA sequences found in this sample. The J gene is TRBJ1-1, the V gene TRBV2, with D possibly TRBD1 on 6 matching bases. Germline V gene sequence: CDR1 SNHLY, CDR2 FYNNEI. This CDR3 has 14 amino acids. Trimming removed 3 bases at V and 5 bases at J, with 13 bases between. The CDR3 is CASSEETGGTEAFF. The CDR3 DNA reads TGTGCCAGCAGTGAGGAGACAGGAGGAACTGAAGCTTTCTTT.

CDR3 nucleotides: TGTGCCAGCAGTTATTCTCGGGAGGGCACTGAAGCTTTCTTT. This translates into CASSYSREGTEAFF. The chain has TRBV6-5 and TRBJ1-1; D is undetermined. Germline CDR1 is MNHEY and CDR2 is SVGAGI. V dropped 3 bases and J dropped 4 bases, with 12 bases sitting between them. CDR3 length: 14 residues.

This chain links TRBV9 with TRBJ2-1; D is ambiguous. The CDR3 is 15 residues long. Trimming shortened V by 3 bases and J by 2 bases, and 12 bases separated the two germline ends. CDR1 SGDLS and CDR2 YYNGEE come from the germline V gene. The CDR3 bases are TGTGCCAGCAGCGCCTTAGACGGAGCCTACAATGAGCAGTTCTTC. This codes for CASSALDGAYNEQFF.

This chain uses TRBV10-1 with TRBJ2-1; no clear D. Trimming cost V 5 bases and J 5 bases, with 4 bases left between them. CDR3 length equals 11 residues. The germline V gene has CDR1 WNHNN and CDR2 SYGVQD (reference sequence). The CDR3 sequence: CASSQDNEQFF. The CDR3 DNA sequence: TGCGCCAGCAGTCAGGACAATGAGCAGTTCTTC.

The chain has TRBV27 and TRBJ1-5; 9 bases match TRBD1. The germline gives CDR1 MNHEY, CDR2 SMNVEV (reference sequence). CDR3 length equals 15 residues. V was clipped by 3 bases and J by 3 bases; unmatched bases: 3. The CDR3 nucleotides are TGTGCCAGCAGTTTGACAGGGGGAATCAATCAGCCCCAGCATTTT. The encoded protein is CASSLTGGINQPQHF.

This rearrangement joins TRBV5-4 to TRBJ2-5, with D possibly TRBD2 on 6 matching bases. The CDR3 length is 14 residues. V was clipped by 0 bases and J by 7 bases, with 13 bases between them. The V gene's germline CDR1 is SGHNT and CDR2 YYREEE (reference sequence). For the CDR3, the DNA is TGTGCCAGCAGCTTGGCGGGCCAAGCGGGGACCCAGTACTTC. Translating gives CASSLAGQAGTQYF.

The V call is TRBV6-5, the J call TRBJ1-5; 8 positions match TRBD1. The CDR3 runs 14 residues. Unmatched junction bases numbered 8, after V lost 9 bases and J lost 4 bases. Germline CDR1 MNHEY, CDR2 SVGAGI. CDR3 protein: CASRSGGVNQPQHF. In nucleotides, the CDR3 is TGTGCCAGTAGGTCAGGGGGCGTGAATCAGCCCCAGCATTTT.

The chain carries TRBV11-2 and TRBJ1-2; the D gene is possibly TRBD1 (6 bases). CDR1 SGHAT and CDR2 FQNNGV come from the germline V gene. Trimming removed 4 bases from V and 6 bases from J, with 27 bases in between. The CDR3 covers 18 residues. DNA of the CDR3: TGTGCCAGCAGCTCACCGCGAACCGTACAGGGAACGGAAGATGGCTACACCTTC. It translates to CASSSPRTVQGTEDGYTF.

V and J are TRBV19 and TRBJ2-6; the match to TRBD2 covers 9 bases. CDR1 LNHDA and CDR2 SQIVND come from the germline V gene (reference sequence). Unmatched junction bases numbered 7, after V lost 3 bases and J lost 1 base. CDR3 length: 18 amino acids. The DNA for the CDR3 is TGTGCCAGTAGTATGGCCAGCGGGAGGAAATCTGGGGCCAACGTCCTGACTTTC. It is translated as CASSMASGRKSGANVLTF. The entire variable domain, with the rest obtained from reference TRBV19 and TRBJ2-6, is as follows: DGGITQSPKYLFRKEGQNVTLSCEQNLNHDAMYWYRQDPGQGLRLIYYSQIVNDFQKGDIAEGYSVSREKKESFPLTVTSAQKNPTAFYLCASSMASGRKSGANVLTFGAGSRLTVL.

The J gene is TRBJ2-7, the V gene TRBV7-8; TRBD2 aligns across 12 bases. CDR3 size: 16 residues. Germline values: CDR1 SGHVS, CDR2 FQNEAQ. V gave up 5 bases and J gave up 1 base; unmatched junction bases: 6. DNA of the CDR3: TGTGCCAGCAGCGTCTCCGGGACTAGCGGGTCCTACGAGCAGTACTTC. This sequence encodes CASSVSGTSGSYEQYF. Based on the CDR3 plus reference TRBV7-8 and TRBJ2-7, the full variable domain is GAGVSQSPRYKVAKRGQDVALRCDPISGHVSLFWYQQALGQGPEFLTYFQNEAQLDKSGLPSDRFFAERPEGSVSTLKIQRTQQEDSAVYLCASSVSGTSGSYEQYFGPGTRLTVT.

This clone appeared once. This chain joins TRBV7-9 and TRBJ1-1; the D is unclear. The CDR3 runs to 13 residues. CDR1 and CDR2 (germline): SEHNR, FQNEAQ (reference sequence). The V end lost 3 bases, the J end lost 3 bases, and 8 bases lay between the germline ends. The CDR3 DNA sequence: TGTGCCAGCAGCTTCTCAGGTGACACTGAAGCTTTCTTT. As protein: CASSFSGDTEAFF.

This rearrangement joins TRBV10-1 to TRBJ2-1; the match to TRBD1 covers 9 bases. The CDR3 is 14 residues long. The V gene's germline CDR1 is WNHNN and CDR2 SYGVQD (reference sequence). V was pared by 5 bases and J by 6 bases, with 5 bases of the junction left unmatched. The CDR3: CASSTGGAINEQFF. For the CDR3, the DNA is TGCGCCAGCAGTACAGGGGGCGCAATCAATGAGCAGTTCTTC.

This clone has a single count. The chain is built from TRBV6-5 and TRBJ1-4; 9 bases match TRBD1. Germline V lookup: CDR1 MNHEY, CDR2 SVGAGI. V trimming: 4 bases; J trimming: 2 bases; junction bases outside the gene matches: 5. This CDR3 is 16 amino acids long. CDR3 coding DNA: TGTGCCAGCAGTTTTGGACAGGGGTCCACTAATGAAAAACTGTTTTTT. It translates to CASSFGQGSTNEKLFF.

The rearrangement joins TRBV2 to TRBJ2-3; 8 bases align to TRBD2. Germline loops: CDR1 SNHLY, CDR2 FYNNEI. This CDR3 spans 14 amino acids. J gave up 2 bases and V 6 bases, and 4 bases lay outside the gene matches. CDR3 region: CASRKREYTDTQYF. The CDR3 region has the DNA TGTGCCAGCAGGAAGCGGGAGTACACAGATACGCAGTATTTT.

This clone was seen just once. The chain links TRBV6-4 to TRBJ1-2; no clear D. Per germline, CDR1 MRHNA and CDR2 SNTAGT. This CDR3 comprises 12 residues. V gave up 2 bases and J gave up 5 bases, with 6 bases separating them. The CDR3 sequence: CASSDSFYGYTF. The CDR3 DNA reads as TGTGCCAGCAGTGACAGCTTTTATGGCTACACCTTC.

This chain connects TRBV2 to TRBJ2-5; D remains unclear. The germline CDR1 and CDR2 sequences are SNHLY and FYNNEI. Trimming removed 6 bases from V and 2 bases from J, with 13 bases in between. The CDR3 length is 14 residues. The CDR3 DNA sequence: TGTGCCAGCAGCCCGGTCGAACGACAAGAGACCCAGTACTTC. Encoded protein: CASSPVERQETQYF.

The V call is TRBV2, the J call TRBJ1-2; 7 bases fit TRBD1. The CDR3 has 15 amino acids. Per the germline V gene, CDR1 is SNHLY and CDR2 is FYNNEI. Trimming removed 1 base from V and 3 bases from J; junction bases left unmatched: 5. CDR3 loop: CASSEDYDRDYGYTF. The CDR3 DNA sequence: TGTGCCAGCAGTGAAGACTACGACAGGGACTATGGCTACACCTTC.

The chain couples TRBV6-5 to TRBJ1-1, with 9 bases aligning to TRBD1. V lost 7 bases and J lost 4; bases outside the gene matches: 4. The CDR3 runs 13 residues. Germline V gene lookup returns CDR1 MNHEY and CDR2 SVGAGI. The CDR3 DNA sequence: TGTGCCAGCAACGACAGGGGGAGCACTGAAGCTTTCTTT. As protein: CASNDRGSTEAFF.

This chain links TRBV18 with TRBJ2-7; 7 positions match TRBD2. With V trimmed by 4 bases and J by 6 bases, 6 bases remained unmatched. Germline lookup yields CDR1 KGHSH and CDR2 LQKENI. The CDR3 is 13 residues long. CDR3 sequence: CASSLGGDSEQYV. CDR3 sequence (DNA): TGTGCCAGCTCACTTGGGGGGGACTCCGAGCAGTACGTC.

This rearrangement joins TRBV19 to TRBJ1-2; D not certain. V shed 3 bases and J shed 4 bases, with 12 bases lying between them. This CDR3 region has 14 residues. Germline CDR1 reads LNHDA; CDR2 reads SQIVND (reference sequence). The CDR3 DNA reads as TGTGCCAGTAGTATCGGGAGCCCTATCTATGGCTACACCTTC. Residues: CASSIGSPIYGYTF.